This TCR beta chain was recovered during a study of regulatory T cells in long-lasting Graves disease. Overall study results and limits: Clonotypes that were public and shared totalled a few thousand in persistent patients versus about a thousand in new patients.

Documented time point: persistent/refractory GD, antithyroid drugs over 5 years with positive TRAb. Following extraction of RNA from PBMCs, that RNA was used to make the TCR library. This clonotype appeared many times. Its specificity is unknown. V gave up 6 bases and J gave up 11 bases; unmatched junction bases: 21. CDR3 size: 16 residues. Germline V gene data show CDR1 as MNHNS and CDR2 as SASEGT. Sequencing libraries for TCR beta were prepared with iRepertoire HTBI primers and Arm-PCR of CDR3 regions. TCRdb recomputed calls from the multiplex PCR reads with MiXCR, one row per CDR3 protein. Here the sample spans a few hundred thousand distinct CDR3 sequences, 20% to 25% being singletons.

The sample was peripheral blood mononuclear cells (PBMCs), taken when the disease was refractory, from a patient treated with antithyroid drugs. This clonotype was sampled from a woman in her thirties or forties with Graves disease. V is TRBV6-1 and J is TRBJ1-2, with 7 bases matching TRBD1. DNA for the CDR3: TGTGCCAGCAGAGCTAGGGACAGCACACACCGAGGAAGGTACACCTTC. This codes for CASRARDSTHRGRYTF.